Below are 24 T cell receptor beta chains sequenced from a single sample in a study of T cell responses to AZD1222 COVID-19 vaccine (dated by TCRdb to the early 2020s). Read against the paper, the sample's time point label means: baseline before first vaccination. Libraries came from the immunoSEQ multiplex PCR assay. TCRdb carries this immuneACCESS record with in-frame sequences only. Its versions omit some clonotypes, under half of them owing to an unresolved V gene in the studies checked, with the rest unexplained. The sample table lists approximately 140,000 clones, 90% to 95% of them with a count of one. The ten largest make up around 1.3% of the sample. This specimen was peripheral blood, taken on day 0 of AZD1222 vaccination. These receptors originate from an adult in good health.

The genes are TRBV30 and TRBJ1-1; possible D gene TRBD1, 5 bases. Trimming removed 2 bases from V and 4 bases from J, with 17 bases in between. The CDR3 loop spans 15 amino acids. The germline CDR1 and CDR2 sequences are GTSNPN and SVGIG (reference sequence). CDR3 nucleotides: TGTGCCTGGAGTTCCCGTGCGTGGGGCTCCACTGAAGCTTTCTTT. Protein: CAWSSRAWGSTEAFF.

CDR3 sequence: CSARAGRVQYV. In DNA form, the CDR3 reads TGCAGTGCTAGAGCAGGGAGGGTCCAGTACGTC. The chain has TRBV20-1 and TRBJ2-7; 7 nucleotides align to TRBD2. CDR3 size: 11 residues. CDR1 is DFQATT, CDR2 SNEGSKA, per germline (reference sequence). With V trimmed by 1 base and J by 10 bases, 4 bases remained unmatched.

V gene TRBV18 combines with J gene TRBJ1-1, with D unresolved. The CDR3 contains 14 residues. V shed 3 bases and J shed 2 bases, with 10 bases lying between them. Germline V CDR1 and CDR2: KGHSH, LQKENI. CDR3 sequence reads: CASSPPNSNTEAFF. The CDR3, as DNA: TGTGCCAGCTCACCTCCAAACAGCAACACTGAAGCTTTCTTT.

This clone was observed once. The rearrangement uses TRBV28 and TRBJ1-2; D may be TRBD1 (6 bases). Germline V CDR1 and CDR2: MDHEN, SYDVKM. Trimming removed 6 bases at V and 2 bases at J, with 13 bases between. The CDR3 contains 14 residues. The CDR3 is CASSPGGSNYGYTF. The CDR3 bases are TGTGCCAGCAGCCCTGGGGGCTCAAACTATGGCTACACCTTC.

About this clone itself: The sample has other DNA sequences that encode this CDR3 too. This chain connects TRBV5-1 to TRBJ1-1; 10 bases match TRBD1. There are 14 residues in the CDR3. With V trimmed by 4 bases and J by 4 bases, 4 bases remained unmatched. Germline V gives CDR1 SGHRS, CDR2 YFSETQ. DNA of the CDR3: TGCGCCAGCAGCCCCGGACAGGGGGGCACTGAAGCTTTCTTT. It yields the protein CASSPGQGGTEAFF.

This clone was picked up a small number of times. V usage is TRBV29-1 and J usage is TRBJ2-5; D ambiguous. The CDR3 is 12 residues long. Deletions cut 3 bases from V and 5 bases from J, with 10 bases between. The germline V gene has CDR1 SQVTM and CDR2 ANQGSEA. This CDR3 reads CSVDSAYETQYF. The CDR3 DNA sequence: TGCAGCGTTGACAGCGCCTACGAGACCCAGTACTTC. The full variable domain, its missing parts supplied by reference TRBV29-1 and TRBJ2-5, is SAVISQKPSRDICQRGTSLTIQCQVDSQVTMMFWYRQQPGQSLTLIATANQGSEATYESGFVIDKFPISRPNLTFSTLTVSNMSPEDSSIYLCSVDSAYETQYFGPGTRLLVL.

This chain connects TRBV7-9 to TRBJ1-6; D gene uncertain. The CDR3 spans 16 residues. Trimming pared 3 bases from V and 5 bases from J, leaving 14 bases between. The V gene's germline CDR1 is SEHNR and CDR2 FQNEAQ (reference sequence). CDR3 DNA: TGTGCCAGCAGCTTTTGGACCGGCGGACATAATTCACCCCTCCACTTT. The encoded protein is CASSFWTGGHNSPLHF.

This chain joins TRBV7-6 and TRBJ1-3, with D possibly being TRBD1 (6 bases). CDR3 size: 18 residues. The V end was cut by 1 base, the J end by 0 bases, with 16 bases between. Germline CDR1 reads SGHVS; CDR2 reads FNYEAQ. CDR3 in amino acids: CASSLVPGNRDSGNTIYF. In nucleotides, the CDR3 is TGTGCCAGCAGCTTAGTGCCAGGGAACAGGGACTCTGGAAACACCATATATTTT.

The J gene is TRBJ2-3, the V gene TRBV7-3; a possible D gene is TRBD1 (6 bases). Germline V gives CDR1 SGHTA, CDR2 FQGTGA. The CDR3 consists of 14 residues. V was cut by 6 bases and J by 2 bases, with 12 bases left in between. The CDR3 DNA follows: TGTGCCAGCAGTCCTACAGGGAACACAGATACGCAGTATTTT. It yields the protein CASSPTGNTDTQYF.

CDR3 sequence (DNA): TGCAGCGTTGAAACCGGCGAAGCTTTCTTT. Translated: CSVETGEAFF. The chain couples TRBV29-1 to TRBJ1-1; D call uncertain. Trimming stripped 2 bases from V and 8 bases from J, with 6 bases between. Germline CDR1 and CDR2: SQVTM and ANQGSEA. The CDR3 is 10 residues long.

The genes are TRBV11-3 and TRBJ2-1; D remains unclear. Germline assignment: CDR1 SGHNT and CDR2 YENEEA. V was pared by 3 bases and J by 5 bases, with 8 bases between. The CDR3 is made up of 13 amino acids. The CDR3 DNA follows: TGTGCCAGCAGCTTTGATCTGAACAATGAGCAGTTCTTC. Protein: CASSFDLNNEQFF.

J is TRBJ1-4 and V is TRBV18; D might be TRBD1 (6 bases). Per germline, CDR1 KGHSH and CDR2 LQKENI. V was trimmed by 3 bases and J by 5 bases, leaving 13 bases between them. The CDR3 contains 15 residues. The CDR3 region has the DNA TGTGCCAGCTCACCTAGACAGGACCAAAATGAAAAACTGTTTTTT. Translation gives CASSPRQDQNEKLFF.

CDR3 sequence reads: CASSPGPMYYEQYV. CDR3 sequence (DNA): TGTGCCAGCAGCCCAGGACCCATGTACTACGAGCAGTACGTC. J is TRBJ2-7 and V is TRBV7-8; D unresolved. The germline gives CDR1 SGHVS, CDR2 FQNEAQ. This CDR3 region has 14 residues. V gave up 5 bases and J gave up 3 bases, with 14 bases separating them.

The chain employs TRBV18 and TRBJ2-1, with D tentatively TRBD2 (6 bases). The CDR3 length is 15 residues. CDR1 KGHSH and CDR2 LQKENI come from the germline V gene. V was cut by 5 bases and J by 7 bases, with 18 bases left in between. The CDR3 coding sequence is TGTGCCAGCTCAGAGGGAACCGGGACTCAAAATGAGCAGTTCTTC. This encodes CASSEGTGTQNEQFF.

The gene calls are TRBV5-1 and TRBJ1-1; 7 bases are a match to TRBD1. J lost 2 bases, V lost 5 bases, and 6 bases had no gene match. This CDR3 comprises 14 residues. Per the germline V gene, CDR1 is SGHRS and CDR2 is YFSETQ. The CDR3 protein is CASSYNRGNTEAFF. As DNA, the CDR3 is TGCGCCAGCAGTTATAACAGGGGAAACACTGAAGCTTTCTTT.

V gene TRBV6-2 or TRBV6-3 combines with J gene TRBJ2-5, with D perhaps matching TRBD2 (5 bases). The CDR3 length is 14 residues. The germline V gene encodes CDR1 MNHEY and CDR2 SVGEGT. Trimming stripped 2 bases from V and 5 bases from J, with 12 bases between. CDR3 protein: CASSYMGVAETQYF. CDR3 coding DNA: TGTGCCAGCAGTTACATGGGAGTCGCGGAGACCCAGTACTTC.

The rearrangement links TRBV10-3 to TRBJ1-6; weak D call: TRBD1 (5 bases). The CDR3 contains 21 residues. V lost 7 bases and J lost 4, with 32 bases in between. In germline, CDR1 is ENHRY, CDR2 SYGVKD. This CDR3 reads CAITNNTRSSIRTHYNSPLHF. In DNA, the CDR3 is TGTGCCATCACCAATAATACCCGGTCGAGTATCCGGACACATTATAATTCACCCCTCCACTTT.

V gene TRBV6-4 combines with J gene TRBJ2-1; TRBD1 aligns across 7 bases. The V and J ends lost 5 bases and 6 bases, in that order; junction bases with no gene match: 7. CDR1 and CDR2 (germline): MRHNA, SNTAGT. This CDR3 region has 14 residues. CDR3 sequence reads: CASSTWTGSNEQFF. For the CDR3, the DNA is TGTGCCAGCAGTACATGGACAGGTTCCAATGAGCAGTTCTTC.

CDR3 DNA: TGTGCCATCAGTGATGGCGGCGGAGGCAATCAGCCCCAGCATTTT. Translation: CAISDGGGGNQPQHF. The gene calls are TRBV10-3 and TRBJ1-5; D remains ambiguous. Germline values: CDR1 ENHRY, CDR2 SYGVKD. Trimming left V 3 bases short and J 2 bases short, with 11 bases between. This CDR3 comprises 15 residues.

The CDR3, as DNA: TGTGCCAGCAGTTACTCGATGTCAGGGGGCCCGAACACTGAAGCTTTCTTT. Amino acids: CASSYSMSGGPNTEAFF. The rearrangement links TRBV6-2 or TRBV6-3 to TRBJ1-1; TRBD1 aligns across 8 bases. The length of the CDR3 is 17 residues. V shed 0 bases, J shed 1 base, and the junction held 7 bases outside the gene matches. CDR1 MNHEY and CDR2 SVGEGT come from the germline V gene.

A word on this clone: This same CDR3 is encoded by further DNA sequences in the sample. The chain combines TRBV5-4 with TRBJ2-3; possibly TRBD1 for D (5 bases). This CDR3 is 12 amino acids long. The V gene's germline CDR1 is SGHNT and CDR2 YYREEE (reference sequence). Trimming removed 3 bases at V and 3 bases at J, with 5 bases between. The chain's CDR3 is CASSSGTDTQYF. The CDR3 bases are TGTGCCAGCAGCTCAGGGACAGATACGCAGTATTTT.

CDR3 sequence (DNA): TGTGCCAGCAGCTCCCGGGACAGCTTCTCCTACGAGCAGTACGTC. Encoded protein: CASSSRDSFSYEQYV. V gene TRBV11-2 combines with J gene TRBJ2-7; 7 nucleotides agree with TRBD1. Unmatched junction bases numbered 6, after V lost 4 bases and J lost 0 bases. CDR3 length equals 15 residues. In germline, CDR1 is SGHAT, CDR2 FQNNGV.

The J gene is TRBJ2-3, the V gene TRBV5-1; 9 nucleotides agree with TRBD2. The CDR3 loop spans 18 amino acids. CDR1 is SGHRS, CDR2 YFSETQ, per germline. The junction had 11 bases not matched to a gene; V was cut back by 2 bases and J by 1 base. The CDR3: CASSLAGGSSFGTDTQYF. The CDR3 nucleotides are TGCGCCAGCAGCTTAGCGGGGGGCTCTTCGTTCGGCACAGATACGCAGTATTTT.

CDR3: CASSSIVGNYGYTF. The CDR3 nucleotides read TGTGCCAGCAGCTCGATTGTTGGGAACTATGGCTACACCTTC. This chain joins TRBV7-9 and TRBJ1-2; D remains ambiguous. The CDR3 spans 14 residues. CDR1 is SEHNR and CDR2 is FQNEAQ in the germline V gene (reference sequence). V lost 4 bases, J lost 2 bases, and 11 bases lay in between.